Sequencing of this T cell receptor (beta chain) was carried out in a study of blood T cell repertoires in COVID-19. About the study: COVID-19 samples from acute and convalescent phases originated in the United States, Italy and Spain.

Original processing notes: Cell counts per sample came from amplifying reference gene primers. Assay used: immunoSEQ multiplex PCR; TCRdb lists only in-frame clones, some missing. D and trimming come from the DNA, and the V and J calls and clone size come from that table. The sample lists approximately 13,000 clones; less than 90% were seen once. With 8 bases clipped from V and 5 bases from J, the junction kept 9 bases outside the gene matches. The CDR3 consists of 13 residues. The chain links TRBV12-3 or TRBV12-4 to TRBJ2-7; TRBD2 aligns across 7 bases. This receptor was taken from a man between 40 and 49 years old with active or convalescent COVID-19. Specimen: peripheral blood. The CDR3 reads CASRGSPLDEQYF. CDR3 DNA: TGTGCCAGCCGCGGGAGTCCACTCGACGAGCAGTACTTC.